Listed here is a single T cell receptor beta chain. This CDR3 is built from 13 residues. Unmatched junction bases numbered 3, after V lost 4 bases and J lost 2 bases. Germline V gene data show CDR1 as SGHKS and CDR2 as YYEKEE (reference sequence). Authors' data handling: Estimation of nucleated cell counts was performed using reference gene primer amplification. Sequencing was performed with immunoSEQ multiplex PCR; in TCRdb, only in-frame clones are kept and a portion is missing. The V and J calls and the clone size are those of that table, but D and trimming were determined from the DNA. This table holds about 93,000 clones, approximately 80% found once. This sample is part of a study of blood T cell repertoires in COVID-19. Study context: The origin of the acute and convalescent COVID-19 samples was the United States, Italy and Spain. From T cells, B-cell-depleted T cells, or PBMCs came the material, which was cDNA or gDNA.

The sample was peripheral blood. This sequence originates from a human donor in a cohort sampled during active COVID-19. The rearrangement joins TRBV5-5 to TRBJ2-7, with 7 bases lining up with TRBD1. In DNA form, the CDR3 reads TGTGCCAGCAGCAGACAGGGTGCCTACGAGCAGTACTTC. It is translated as CASSRQGAYEQYF.